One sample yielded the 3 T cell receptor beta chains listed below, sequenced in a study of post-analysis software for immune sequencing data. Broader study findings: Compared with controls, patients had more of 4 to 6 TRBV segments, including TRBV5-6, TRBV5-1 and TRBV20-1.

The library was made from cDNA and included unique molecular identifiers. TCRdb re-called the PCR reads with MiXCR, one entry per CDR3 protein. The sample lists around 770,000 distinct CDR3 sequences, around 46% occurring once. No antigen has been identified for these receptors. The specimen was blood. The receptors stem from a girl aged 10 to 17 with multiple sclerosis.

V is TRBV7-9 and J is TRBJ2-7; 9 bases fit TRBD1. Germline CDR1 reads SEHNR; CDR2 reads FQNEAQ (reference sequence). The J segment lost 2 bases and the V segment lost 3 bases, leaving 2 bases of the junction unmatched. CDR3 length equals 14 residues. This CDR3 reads CASSFTGGPYEQYF. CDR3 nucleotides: TGTGCCAGCAGCTTTACAGGGGGCCCCTACGAGCAGTACTTC.

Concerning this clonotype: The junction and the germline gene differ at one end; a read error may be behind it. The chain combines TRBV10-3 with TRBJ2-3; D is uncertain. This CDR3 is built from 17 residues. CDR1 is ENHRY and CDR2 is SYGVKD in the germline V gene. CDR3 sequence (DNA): TGTGCCATCGGTGAAAGAAACCGACGACAAATCACAGATACGCAGTATTTT. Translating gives CAIGERNRRQITDTQYF.

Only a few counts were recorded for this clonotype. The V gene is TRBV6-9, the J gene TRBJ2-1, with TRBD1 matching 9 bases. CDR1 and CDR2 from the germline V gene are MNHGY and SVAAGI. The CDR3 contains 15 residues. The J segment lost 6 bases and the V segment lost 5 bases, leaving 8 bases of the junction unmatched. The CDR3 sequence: CASSNGQGRVNEQFF. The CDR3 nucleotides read TGTGCCAGCAGTAACGGACAGGGGAGGGTCAATGAGCAGTTCTTC.